This is a list of T cell receptor beta chains from one sample in a study of chemoradiotherapy in HPV16-positive cancers. The assay was immunoSEQ multiplex PCR, and TCRdb's table has in-frame clones only and misses some. The sample lists roughly 9,800 clones, around 86% occurring once. Here the sequenced sample was blood, taken from a patient who underwent chemoradiotherapy. These receptor sequences come from a human donor with HPV-associated anogenital cancer. CDR3s include the opening cysteine and the closing phenylalanine or tryptophan. D genes are given only for firm matches. Clone size appears in some rows only: once, few, many, or a class for an expanded clone.

J gene | V gene | D gene | clone size | CDR3 protein | CDR3 DNA
TRBJ2-3 | TRBV5-1 | . | . | CASSSRRGTDTQYF | TGCGCCAGCAGCTCCCGTAGGGGCACAGATACGCAGTATTTT
TRBJ2-3 | TRBV7-3 | . | . | CASSQGNTQYF | TGTGCCAGCAGCCAAGGAAATACGCAGTATTTT
TRBJ2-7 | TRBV6-5 | TRBD2 | . | CASRLAGGGYEQYF | TGTGCCAGCAGATTAGCGGGGGGGGGTTACGAGCAGTACTTC
TRBJ1-2 | TRBV15 | TRBD1 | . | CATSSRLTGAGYTF | TGTGCCACCAGCAGCCGGCTAACAGGGGCTGGCTACACCTTC
TRBJ1-2 | TRBV4-1 | . | once | CASSQVDTRYGYTF | TGCGCCAGCAGCCAAGTCGATACCCGCTATGGCTACACCTTC
TRBJ1-4 | TRBV6-1 | . | . | CASRRNYNEKLFF | TGTGCCAGCCGCCGGAACTATAATGAAAAACTGTTTTTT
TRBJ2-6 | TRBV27 | TRBD1 | . | CASREQGGSGANVLTF | TGTGCCAGCAGGGAACAGGGGGGCTCTGGGGCCAACGTCCTGACTTTC
TRBJ2-7 | TRBV9 | TRBD1 | . | CASSVTGQAYEQYF | TGTGCCAGCAGCGTAACAGGACAGGCCTACGAGCAGTACTTC
TRBJ2-3 | TRBV7-3 | . | . | CASSLTGTDTQYF | TGTGCCAGCAGCTTAACAGGCACAGATACGCAGTATTTT
TRBJ2-1 | TRBV6-4 | TRBD1 | . | CASSETGSSYNEQFF | TGTGCCAGCAGCGAGACAGGGTCCTCCTACAATGAGCAGTTCTTC
TRBJ2-7 | TRBV7-3 | . | . | CASSLVGATSEQYF | TGTGCCAGCAGCTTAGTCGGTGCTACTTCCGAGCAGTACTTC
TRBJ2-3 | TRBV11-2 | . | . | CASSPTRSTDTQYF | TGTGCCAGCAGCCCTACACGGAGCACAGATACGCAGTATTTT
TRBJ1-1 | TRBV9 | . | . | CASSVDTSNTEAFF | TGTGCCAGCAGCGTAGACACTTCGAACACTGAAGCTTTCTTT
TRBJ1-6 | TRBV23-1 | . | once | CASTPSPAEGAHRYNSPLHF | TGCGCCAGCACTCCAAGTCCTGCCGAAGGGGCCCACCGATATAATTCACCCCTCCACTTT
TRBJ1-2 | TRBV11-2 | . | . | CASSLQDSYGYTF | TGTGCCAGCAGCTTACAAGACAGCTATGGCTACACCTTC
TRBJ1-3 | TRBV30 | . | . | CAWKTGASGNTIYF | TGTGCCTGGAAAACTGGGGCCTCTGGAAACACCATATATTTT
TRBJ2-7 | TRBV5-6 | TRBD1 | . | CASSLVTGVYEQYF | TGTGCCAGCAGCTTGGTGACAGGGGTATACGAGCAGTACTTC
TRBJ2-3 | TRBV18 | TRBD2 | once | CASSPSSGGGDTQYF | TGTGCCAGCTCACCCTCTAGCGGGGGTGGAGATACGCAGTATTTT
TRBJ2-1 | TRBV29-1 | TRBD1 | few | CSAIQGAYNEQFF | TGCAGCGCGATACAGGGGGCCTACAATGAGCAGTTCTTC
TRBJ1-2 | TRBV7-3 | TRBD1 | once | CASSLQGGGGGYTF | TGTGCCAGCAGCTTACAGGGAGGGGGCGGCGGCTACACCTTC
TRBJ2-7 | TRBV7-8 | . | once | CASRRAFGQGFSYEQYF | TGTGCCAGCAGACGCGCCTTCGGGCAGGGGTTTTCCTACGAGCAGTACTTC
TRBJ2-2 | TRBV13 | TRBD1 | once | CASNPDRGLIGELFF | TGTGCCAGCAACCCGGACAGGGGGCTTATCGGGGAGCTGTTTTTT
TRBJ2-7 | TRBV9 | . | . | CASSPSGTVPREQYF | TGTGCCAGCAGCCCGAGCGGGACAGTCCCTAGGGAGCAGTACTTC
TRBJ1-1 | TRBV4-3 | . | once | CASSQSDTNTEAFF | TGCGCCAGCAGCCAGTCGGACACTAACACTGAAGCTTTCTTT
TRBJ1-6 | TRBV2 | . | few | CASSLLGGRSPLHF | TGTGCCAGCAGTCTCCTTGGGGGCCGATCACCCCTCCACTTT
TRBJ2-1 | TRBV5-1 | . | . | CASSLEQGTYNEQFF | TGCGCCAGCAGCTTGGAGCAGGGGACATACAATGAGCAGTTCTTC
TRBJ2-7 | TRBV10-1 | TRBD1 | . | CASSNDRGYRREQYF | TGCGCCAGCAGTAATGACAGGGGGTATCGAAGGGAGCAGTACTTC